This paragraph reports one T cell receptor beta chain. CDR1 SGHTA and CDR2 FQGNSA come from the germline V gene. The length of the CDR3 is 14 residues. V gave up 5 bases and J gave up 4 bases, with 13 bases separating them. This sample was taken from a study of shared T cell receptors in the human thymus. Method: immunoSEQ multiplex PCR; TCRdb's copy keeps in-frame clones and lacks some. The repertoire holds about 660,000 clones, roughly 90% seen once, with 0.01% in the top ten. These same data were also listed under a study on human thymus T cells. That work contributes: Corrective surgery for congenital heart defects was being performed on the healthy Finnish infants who were the donors. Thymic as well as blood repertoires seemed to favor certain V and J genes unevenly.

Sequenced sample: thymocytes. The chain has TRBV7-2 and TRBJ2-3; tentative D call: TRBD2 (5 bases). This TCR was recovered from a boy younger than two with a congenital heart defect. DNA of the CDR3: TGTGCCAGCAGCCCGGCTAGCTGGGCAGATACGCAGTATTTT. Amino acids: CASSPASWADTQYF.